This T cell receptor (beta chain) was documented in a study of blood T cell repertoires in COVID-19. Study-wide context: Acute and convalescent COVID-19 specimens originated in the United States, Italy and Spain. T cells, B-cell-depleted T cells, or PBMCs provided the cDNA or gDNA that served as material.

As processed by the authors: Reference gene primers were amplified, and this amplification served to estimate nucleated cell counts. The table came from immunoSEQ multiplex PCR; TCRdb's copy has only in-frame clones and leaves some out. The D gene and trimming were derived from the DNA, and the V and J assignments and clone size from that table. Counted here are 13,000 to 15,000 clones, 85% to 90% occurring once; the ten biggest clones make up 2.4%. V lost 6 bases to trimming and J lost 8 bases; unmatched junction nucleotides: 9. This CDR3 contains 13 residues. The genes are TRBV12-3 or TRBV12-4 and TRBJ1-2; the match to TRBD1 covers 7 bases. Sequences were obtained from peripheral blood. The TCR sequence derives from a woman aged 70-85 years in a cohort sampled during active or convalescent COVID-19. This CDR3 reads CASRYGQARGYTF. Written as DNA, the CDR3 is TGTGCCAGCAGATACGGACAGGCGCGAGGCTACACCTTC.